What follows describes a single T cell receptor (beta chain). This clonotype was found a few times. Its antigen remains unidentified. The sample holds no much larger clone one base away, and base qualities are not on file. Library generation was performed with RACE. Data came from a NextSeq 500. During library preparation, unique molecular identifiers were attached to individual cDNA molecules so that TCRs could be counted in a quantitative, reproducible way. Each blood RNA sample was used to sequence both TCR alpha and TCR beta chains. On the authors' methods: A median of around 100,000 TCRs per sample was observed, with a range of about 23,224 to 690,600. V, J and CDR3 annotation of the TCR reads was carried out using the Decombinator software suite. To make PS versus PT1 abundance plots, every sample was subsampled to the same number of TCRs (28,000). Expanded TCRs were defined as absent before sensitization and observed at least eight times at the 2-week time point. TCRdb applied fastp at Q25 and MiXCR to the public reads, then kept only in-frame beta chains. Duplicate CDR3 protein sequences are folded into a single record with the most common DNA and genes. Clone size and V and J calls follow TCRdb, not the original study. Recorded for this sample are over 75,000 distinct CDR3 sequences; roughly 11% of them occurred a single time. Jointly, the top ten make up approximately 0.99% of the sample.

The data derive from a study of human T cells and chemical hapten exposure (dated by TCRdb to 2020 to 2023). Broadly, across the study: For sensitization, 2% DPC in acetone was applied to a roughly 2 cm by roughly 2 cm area of upper inner arm skin. The patient cohort, mostly female, included alopecia areata with under or over 50% scalp involvement, alopecia totalis and alopecia universalis. Patch tests used Finn chambers with 0.01% DPC on the upper back, scored after 6 days by International Contact Dermatitis Research Group standards. Libraries were pooled for sequencing, and per-sample TCR yields varied mainly because of small differences in library volumes within the pool. Peripheral blood TCR repertoire changes were tracked in vivo in alopecia patients during primary and secondary sensitization to the hapten diphenylcyclopropenone (DPC). Blood was sampled from patients pre-sensitization (week 0) and at 2, 6 and about 24 weeks after DPC sensitization. Throughout the study period of roughly five months, patients also received therapeutic DPC doses to the scalp every week. For TCR sequencing, blood came from 25 to 35 alopecia patients at anywhere from one to four time points (pre-sensitization, 2, 6 and 24 weeks). The research as a whole found: After repeated subsampling, changes were observed in the strength of the expansion versus patch-test correlation and in the threshold at which the correlation became significant. The number of TCRs above 1 in 1000 frequency did not change with DPC sensitization; there was no evidence of global repertoire structure alterations. Because all patients had alopecia, a presumed autoimmune disease, the immune response of the patients might differ from that of healthy individuals. Compared with pre-sensitization or healthy control sets, expanded TCRs formed significantly more large CDR3 similarity clusters, which is consistent with antigen-driven responses. A positive correlation was found between the number of PT1 expanded TCRs and patch test score, with significance reached at thresholds 8, 16 and 32 but not 4.

CDR1 SGHNT and CDR2 YENEEA were looked up in the germline V gene. From its cysteine to its phenylalanine, the CDR3 spans 14 amino acids. The kept DNA is CDR3 alone, 42 bases in frame from the first base. V lost 5 bases and J lost 6 bases; the stretch between them is 16 bases long. According to the study, the label for this sample's time point signals: patch test 3, about 24 weeks after DPC sensitization. This sample's treatment or condition label indicates: therapeutic diphenylcyclopropenone sensitization with weekly scalp DPC. At each patch-test visit, blood was drawn before the patch test was applied. Patients were eligible if aged 18 to 70, diagnosed with alopecia and judged suitable for DPC therapy, and pregnant patients were excluded. Total RNA was extracted from unfractionated whole blood collected in Tempus Blood RNA tubes.

This specimen was whole blood, taken in connection with sensitization to the hapten diphenylcyclopropenone (DPC). The rearrangement combines TRBV11-3 with TRBJ1-1; the D gene is possibly TRBD1, with 5 bases matching. This TCR was sampled from a woman in her twenties or thirties with alopecia areata. Some clones in this sample may be carry-over from other donors' samples. At the DNA level, the sequence is TGTGCCAGCAGCCCGGGGGATGGGGTAGCTGAAGCTTTCTTT. Its amino acids are CASSPGDGVAEAFF. The variable domain in full, with residues beyond the CDR3 obtained from the reference TRBV11-3 and TRBJ1-1 genes, is EAGVVQSPRYKIIEKKQPVAFWCNPISGHNTLYWYLQNLGQGPELLIRYENEEAVDDSQLPKDRFSAERLKGVDSTLKIQPAELGDSAVYLCASSPGDGVAEAFFGQGTRLTVV.